This TCR beta chain was retrieved from a study of blood T cell repertoires in COVID-19. Study at large: T cells, B-cell-depleted T cells, or PBMCs supplied cDNA or gDNA.

Between the trimmed V and J ends, which lost 2 bases and 4 bases, there was a span of 9 bases. CDR3 length: 14 residues. Germline CDR1 reads MGHRA; CDR2 reads YSYEKL. Only in-frame clones appear in the TCRdb table, and some are missing; sequencing was by immunoSEQ multiplex PCR. This sample has about 250,000 clones, with approximately 78% found just once. Assignments of participants to cohorts depended upon their own reported clinical history. The sequence was collected from a man aged 35 to 55 who had been exposed to COVID-19. The chain uses TRBV4-1 and TRBJ1-5; perhaps TRBD1 as D (6 bases). The sample comprised PBMCs or T cells enriched from blood (not recorded which). The CDR3 DNA follows: TGCGCCAGCAGCCAACTAGGGGGAAATCAGCCCCAGCATTTT. This codes for CASSQLGGNQPQHF.